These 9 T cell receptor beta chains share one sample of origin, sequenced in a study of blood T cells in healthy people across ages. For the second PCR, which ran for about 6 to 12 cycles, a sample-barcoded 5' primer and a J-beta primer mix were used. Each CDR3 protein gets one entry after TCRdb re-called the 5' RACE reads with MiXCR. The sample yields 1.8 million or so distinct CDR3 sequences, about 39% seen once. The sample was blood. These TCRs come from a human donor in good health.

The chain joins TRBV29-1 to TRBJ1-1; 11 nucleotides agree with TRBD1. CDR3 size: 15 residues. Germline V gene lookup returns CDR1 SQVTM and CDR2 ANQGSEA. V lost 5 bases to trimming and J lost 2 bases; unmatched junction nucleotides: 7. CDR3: CSVRRTGGINTEAFF. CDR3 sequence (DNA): TGCAGCGTTCGCAGGACAGGGGGCATCAACACTGAAGCTTTCTTT.

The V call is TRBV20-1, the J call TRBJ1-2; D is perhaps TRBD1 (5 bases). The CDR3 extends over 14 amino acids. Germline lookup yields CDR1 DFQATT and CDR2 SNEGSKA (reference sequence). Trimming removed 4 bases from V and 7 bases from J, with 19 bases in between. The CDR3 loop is CSATPREGRAGYTF. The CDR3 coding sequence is TGCAGTGCTACCCCCAGGGAGGGGCGGGCTGGCTACACCTTC.

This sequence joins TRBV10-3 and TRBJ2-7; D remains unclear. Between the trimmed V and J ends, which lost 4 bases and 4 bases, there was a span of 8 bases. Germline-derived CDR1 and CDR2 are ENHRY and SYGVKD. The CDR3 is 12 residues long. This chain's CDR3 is CAISGQLYEQYF. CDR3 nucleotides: TGTGCCATCAGTGGGCAGTTATACGAGCAGTACTTC.

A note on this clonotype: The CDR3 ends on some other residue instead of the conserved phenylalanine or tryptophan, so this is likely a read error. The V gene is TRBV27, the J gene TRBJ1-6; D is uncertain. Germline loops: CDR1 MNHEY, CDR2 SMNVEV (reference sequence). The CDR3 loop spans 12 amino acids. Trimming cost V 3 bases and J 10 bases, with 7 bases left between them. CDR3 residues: CASSFGQSPLHL. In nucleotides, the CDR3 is TGTGCCAGCAGTTTTGGTCAGTCACCCCTCCACCTT.

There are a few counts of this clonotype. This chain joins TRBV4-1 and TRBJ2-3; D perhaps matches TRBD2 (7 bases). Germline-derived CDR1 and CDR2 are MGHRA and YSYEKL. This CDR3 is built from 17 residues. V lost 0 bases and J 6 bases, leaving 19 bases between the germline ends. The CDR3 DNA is TGCGCCAGCAGCCAAGATCGGAGGGGGGGCACTCGGGATACGCAGTATTTT. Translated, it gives CASSQDRRGGTRDTQYF.

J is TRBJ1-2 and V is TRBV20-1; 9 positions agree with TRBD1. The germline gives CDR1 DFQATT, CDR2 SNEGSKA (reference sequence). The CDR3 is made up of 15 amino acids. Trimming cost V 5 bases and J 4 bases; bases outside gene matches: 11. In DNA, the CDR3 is TGCAGTGCTCCCAGGACAGGGGAGATTGGCTATGGCTACACCTTC. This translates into CSAPRTGEIGYGYTF.

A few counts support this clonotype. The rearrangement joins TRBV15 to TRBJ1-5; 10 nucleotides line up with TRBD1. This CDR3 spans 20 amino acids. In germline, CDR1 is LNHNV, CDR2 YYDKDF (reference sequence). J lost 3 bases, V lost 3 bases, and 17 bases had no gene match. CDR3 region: CATSSDPGQGKEGSNQPQHF. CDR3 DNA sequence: TGTGCCACCAGCAGTGACCCGGGACAGGGGAAAGAGGGATCCAATCAGCCCCAGCATTTT.

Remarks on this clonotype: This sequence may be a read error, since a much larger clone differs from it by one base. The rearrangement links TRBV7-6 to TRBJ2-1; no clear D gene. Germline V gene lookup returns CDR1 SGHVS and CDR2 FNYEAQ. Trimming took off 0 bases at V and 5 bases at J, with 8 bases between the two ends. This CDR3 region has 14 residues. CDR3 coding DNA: TGTGCCAGCAGCTTAGCAGGGTGGGACAATGAGCAGTTCTTC. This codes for CASSLAGWDNEQFF.

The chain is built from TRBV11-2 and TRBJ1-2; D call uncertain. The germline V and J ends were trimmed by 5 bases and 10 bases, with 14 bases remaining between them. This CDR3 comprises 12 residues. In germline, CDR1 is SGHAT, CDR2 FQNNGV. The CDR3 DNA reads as TGTGCCAGCAGCCAGAATAGGGTTGACTACACCTTC. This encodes CASSQNRVDYTF.